This record covers a single T cell receptor (beta chain). This entry is derived from a study of blood T cell repertoires in COVID-19. Study-level information: The United States, Italy and Spain were the sources of the acute and convalescent COVID-19 samples. Sources were T cells, B-cell-depleted T cells, or PBMCs; the material itself was cDNA or gDNA.

The CDR3 length is 15 residues. After removal of 6 bases from V and 4 bases from J, the junction contained 10 bases not matched to a gene. Germline CDR1 SGHRS, CDR2 YFSETQ. Assay used: immunoSEQ multiplex PCR; TCRdb lists only in-frame clones, some missing. The repertoire holds around 160,000 clones, about 85% seen once, with 2.5% to 3% in the top ten. Source material: peripheral blood. The rearrangement links TRBV5-1 to TRBJ2-7; 10 bases are a match to TRBD1. This TCR was sampled from a woman between 35 and 50 years old with active or convalescent COVID-19. The CDR3 protein is CASMATGGPGYEQYF. CDR3 DNA sequence: TGCGCCAGCATGGCGACAGGGGGCCCTGGATACGAGCAGTACTTC. Full variable domain (remainder filled in from reference TRBV5-1 and TRBJ2-7): KAGVTQTPRYLIKTRGQQVTLSCSPISGHRSVSWYQQTPGQGLQFLFEYFSETQRNKGNFPGRFSGRQFSNSRSEMNVSTLELGDSALYLCASMATGGPGYEQYFGPGTRLTVT.